This TCR beta chain was sequenced for a study of blood T cell repertoires in COVID-19. Original data processing: Amplification of reference gene primers provided the estimated nucleated cell counts. Clones were read by immunoSEQ multiplex PCR, and TCRdb kept only the in-frame ones, dropping some. The V and J calls and clone size come from that table; D and trimming were worked out from the DNA. The data hold 100,000 to 150,000 clones, with roughly three quarters observed a single time. Trimming removed 1 base at V and 8 bases at J, with 15 bases between. Germline assignment: CDR1 SGHVS and CDR2 FQNEAQ. The CDR3 is 16 amino acids.

The genes are TRBV7-8 and TRBJ1-6; the D is unclear. Source material: peripheral blood. This clonotype was obtained from a man between 35 and 55 years old with active or convalescent COVID-19. The DNA of the CDR3 is TGTGCCAGCAGCTTAGGGCGGGCCTTGAGTTATTCACCCCTCCACTTT. It specifies CASSLGRALSYSPLHF.